This T cell receptor beta chain was recorded in a study of T cells after yellow fever vaccination. Looking at the study overall: Each low-cell-number fraction was prepared by means of SMART-Seq v4 Ultra Low Input. The study's findings and limits: Post-booster repertoires contained most primary-vaccination clones again (around 96% CD4, roughly 91% CD8).

CDR1 and CDR2 from the germline V gene are SEHNR and FQNEAQ (reference sequence). V lost 4 bases and J lost 6, with 12 bases in between. The CDR3 runs 13 residues. TCRdb re-analysed the 5' RACE reads in MiXCR, keeping a single row per CDR3 protein. Of a few hundred thousand distinct CDR3 sequences listed, 4% to 5.5% are singletons. This clonotype was recorded many times. As yet, its antigen is unknown. The sequence derives from a man in his late teens or twenties who received the YFV17D yellow fever vaccine. This rearrangement joins TRBV7-9 to TRBJ2-5; D remains unclear. The input for sequencing was PBMCs, taken 15 days after the yellow fever booster vaccination. The CDR3 DNA reads as TGTGCCAGCAGCTCCCCGGGTTTGAAGACCCAGTACTTC. Translating gives CASSSPGLKTQYF.